This entry lists 3 T cell receptor beta chains sequenced from one sample in a study of blood T cells in healthy people across ages. Primers used in a second PCR of about 6 to 11 cycles were a sample-barcoded 5' primer and a J-beta primer mix. TCRdb redid the calling of the 5' RACE reads with MiXCR, one entry per CDR3 protein. This sample has about 1.5 million distinct CDR3 sequences, with 35% to 45% found just once. The sample consisted of blood. These receptors all come from a woman aged 18 to 35 in good health.

This clonotype was observed a single time. The V call is TRBV7-9, the J call TRBJ1-5; D is undetermined. This CDR3 comprises 14 residues. Deletions cut 8 bases from V and 4 bases from J, with 15 bases between. CDR1 and CDR2 from the germline V gene are SEHNR and FQNEAQ (reference sequence). The CDR3 sequence: CASGGDAPNQPQHF. As DNA, the CDR3 is TGTGCCAGCGGAGGTGACGCCCCGAATCAGCCCCAGCATTTT.

This clonotype occurred a few times. The chain couples TRBV20-1 to TRBJ2-5; D unresolved. Germline V gives CDR1 DFQATT, CDR2 SNEGSKA (reference sequence). This CDR3 spans 13 amino acids. V was shortened by 2 bases and J by 4 bases, with 11 bases between the two germline ends. In DNA, the CDR3 is TGCAGTGCTAGAAGTGGGTTAGTAGAGACCCAGTACTTC. This codes for CSARSGLVETQYF.

V and J are TRBV20-1 and TRBJ2-7; D unclear. Trimming cost V 1 base and J 1 base, with 11 bases left between them. This CDR3 has 14 residues. Germline V gives CDR1 DFQATT, CDR2 SNEGSKA (reference sequence). The CDR3 DNA is TGCAGTGCTAGAGTTCGTCGGAAATCCTACGAGCAGTACTTC. Protein product: CSARVRRKSYEQYF.